The TCR beta chain described here comes from a study of glioma-infiltrating T cells. Study conclusions and caveats: Non-neoplastic patients had below-expected tissue-blood divergence, while all gliomas exceeded expectation.

Using RNA template, CDR3s of TCR alpha and beta were amplified with iRepertoire arm-PCR. For one-step reverse transcription and amplification, 100-400 ng of tissue mRNA or PBMC total RNA was used. Each CDR3 protein is one row after TCRdb ran MiXCR on the multiplex PCR reads. The repertoire holds 150,000 or so distinct CDR3 sequences, with approximately 40% as singletons. CDR3 length equals 13 residues. With 5 bases removed from V and 6 bases from J, the gap between germline ends came to 13 bases. From germline, CDR1 is MNHEY and CDR2 SVGAGI. Concerning this clonotype: The target antigen is unknown. No conserved phenylalanine or tryptophan is present at the end of the CDR3, so a read error is the likely explanation.

This chain links TRBV6-5 with TRBJ1-1, with D maybe TRBD1 (5 bases). The sample consisted of glioma tissue, nonneoplastic brain tissue, or PBMCs (not recorded which). The sequence derives from a human donor with low-grade glioma or glioblastoma, undergoing nonglioma brain surgery, or in good health (not recorded which). Here the CDR3 reads CASSGTHGAEAFV. In DNA, the CDR3 is TGTGCCAGCAGTGGGACCCACGGCGCTGAAGCTTTCGTT.